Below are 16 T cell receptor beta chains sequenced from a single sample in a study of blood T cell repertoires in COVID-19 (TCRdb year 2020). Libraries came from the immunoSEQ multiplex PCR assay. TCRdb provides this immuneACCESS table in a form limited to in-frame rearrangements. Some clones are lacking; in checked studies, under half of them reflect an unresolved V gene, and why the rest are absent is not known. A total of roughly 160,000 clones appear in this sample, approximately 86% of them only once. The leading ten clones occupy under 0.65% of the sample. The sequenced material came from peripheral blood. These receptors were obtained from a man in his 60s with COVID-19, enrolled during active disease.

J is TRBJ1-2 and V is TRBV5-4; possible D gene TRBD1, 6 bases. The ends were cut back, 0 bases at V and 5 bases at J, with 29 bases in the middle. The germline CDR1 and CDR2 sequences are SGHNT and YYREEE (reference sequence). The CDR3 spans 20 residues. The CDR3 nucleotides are TGTGCCAGCAGCTTGGCCGGGTCAGGGGCGTCCCGAGGTTTCGGATATGGCTACACCTTC. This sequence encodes CASSLAGSGASRGFGYGYTF.

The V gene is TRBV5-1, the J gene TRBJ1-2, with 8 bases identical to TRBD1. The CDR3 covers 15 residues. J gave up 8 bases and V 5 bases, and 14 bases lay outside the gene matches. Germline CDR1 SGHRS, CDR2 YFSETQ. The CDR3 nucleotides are TGCGCCAGCAGACCCGGGGCAGGGGGCCTTGGAGGCTACACCTTC. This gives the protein CASRPGAGGLGGYTF.

The CDR3 nucleotides are TGTGCCAGTAGGGACAGGGGACTCGCTAACTATGGCTACACCTTC. Residues: CASRDRGLANYGYTF. This chain joins TRBV19 and TRBJ1-2, with 9 bases identical to TRBD1. This CDR3 comprises 15 residues. V was pared by 6 bases and J by 0 bases, with 5 bases of the junction left unmatched. Germline loops: CDR1 LNHDA, CDR2 SQIVND (reference sequence).

This CDR3 reads CASRNRDTNTGELFF. The DNA of the CDR3 is TGTGCCAGCAGAAACCGGGACACGAACACCGGGGAGCTGTTTTTT. This chain joins TRBV6-5 and TRBJ2-2, with D perhaps matching TRBD1 (6 bases). Germline CDR1 is MNHEY and CDR2 is SVGAGI. CDR3 size: 15 residues. Trimming cost V 6 bases and J 0 bases, with 11 bases left between them.

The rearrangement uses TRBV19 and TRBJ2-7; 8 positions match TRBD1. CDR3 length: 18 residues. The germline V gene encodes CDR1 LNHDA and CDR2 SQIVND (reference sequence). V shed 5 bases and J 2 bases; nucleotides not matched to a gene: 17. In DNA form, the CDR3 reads TGTGCCAGTAGTTCCTTTCCCTTGTCGGGACAGGTTGCCTACGAGCAGTACTTC. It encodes CASSSFPLSGQVAYEQYF.

CDR3 loop: CASSPPGRADSMKLFF. CDR3 nucleotides: TGTGCCAGCTCACCACCGGGCAGGGCCGATTCCATGAAACTGTTTTTT. The V and J genes are TRBV18 and TRBJ1-4, with a tentative D call TRBD1 (5 bases). Looked up from germline, CDR1 is KGHSH and CDR2 is LQKENI. V was trimmed by 0 bases and J by 11 bases, leaving 19 bases between them. This CDR3 spans 16 amino acids.

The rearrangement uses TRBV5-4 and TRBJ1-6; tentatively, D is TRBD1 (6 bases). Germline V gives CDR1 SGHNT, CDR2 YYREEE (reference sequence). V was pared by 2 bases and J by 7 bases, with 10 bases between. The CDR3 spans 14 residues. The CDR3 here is CASSFGQGNSPLHF. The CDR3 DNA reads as TGTGCCAGCAGCTTTGGGCAGGGGAATTCACCCCTCCACTTT.

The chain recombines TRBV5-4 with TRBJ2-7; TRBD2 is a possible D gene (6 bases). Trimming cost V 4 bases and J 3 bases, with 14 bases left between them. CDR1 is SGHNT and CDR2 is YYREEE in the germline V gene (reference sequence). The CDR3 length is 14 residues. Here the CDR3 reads CASSPEGPNYEQYF. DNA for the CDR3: TGTGCCAGCAGCCCGGAGGGACCGAACTACGAGCAGTACTTC.

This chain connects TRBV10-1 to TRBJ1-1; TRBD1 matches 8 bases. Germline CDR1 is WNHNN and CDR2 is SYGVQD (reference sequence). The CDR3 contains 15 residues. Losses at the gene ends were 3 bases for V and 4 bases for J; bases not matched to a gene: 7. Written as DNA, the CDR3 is TGCGCCAGCAGTGACACGACAGGGGACAGCACTGAAGCTTTCTTT. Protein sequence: CASSDTTGDSTEAFF.

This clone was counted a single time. The CDR3 is CASSVQGQVNYGYTF. In nucleotides, the CDR3 is TGTGCCAGCAGCGTACAAGGACAGGTTAACTATGGCTACACCTTC. The V and J genes are TRBV9 and TRBJ1-2; 7 positions match TRBD1. V was clipped by 1 base and J by 1 base; unmatched bases: 4. This CDR3 has 15 residues. The germline CDR1 and CDR2 sequences are SGDLS and YYNGEE.

CDR3 in amino acids: CASSMETDPGNQPQHF. The CDR3, as DNA: TGTGCCAGTAGTATGGAAACAGACCCAGGCAATCAGCCCCAGCATTTT. The chain uses TRBV19 and TRBJ1-5, with D unclear. The length of the CDR3 is 16 residues. Deletions cut 3 bases from V and 2 bases from J, with 14 bases between. Germline V gene lookup returns CDR1 LNHDA and CDR2 SQIVND (reference sequence).

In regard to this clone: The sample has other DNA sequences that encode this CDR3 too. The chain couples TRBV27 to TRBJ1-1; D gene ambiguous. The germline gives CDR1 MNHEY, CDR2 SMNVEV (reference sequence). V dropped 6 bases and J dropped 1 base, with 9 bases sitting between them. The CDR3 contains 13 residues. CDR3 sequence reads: CASSLRGNTEAFF. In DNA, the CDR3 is TGTGCCAGCAGCCTGCGCGGGAACACTGAAGCTTTCTTT.

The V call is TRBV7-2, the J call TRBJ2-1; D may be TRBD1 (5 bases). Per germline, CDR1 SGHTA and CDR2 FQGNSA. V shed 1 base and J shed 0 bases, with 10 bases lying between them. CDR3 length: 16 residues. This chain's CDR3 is CASSLGGSGSYNEQFF. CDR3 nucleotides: TGTGCCAGCAGCTTAGGGGGCTCGGGCTCCTACAATGAGCAGTTCTTC.

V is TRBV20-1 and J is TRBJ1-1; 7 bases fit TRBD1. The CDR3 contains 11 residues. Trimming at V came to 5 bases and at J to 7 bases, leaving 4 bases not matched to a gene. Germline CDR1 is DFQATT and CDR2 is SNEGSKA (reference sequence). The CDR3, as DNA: TGCAGTGCTGGCGGGACAGTTGAAGCTTTCTTT. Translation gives CSAGGTVEAFF.

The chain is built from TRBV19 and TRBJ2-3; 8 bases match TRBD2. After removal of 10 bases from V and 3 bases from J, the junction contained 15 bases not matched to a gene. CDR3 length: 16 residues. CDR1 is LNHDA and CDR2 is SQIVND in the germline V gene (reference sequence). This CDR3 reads CATEGGSSGRTDTQYF. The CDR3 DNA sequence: TGTGCCACCGAGGGGGGCTCTAGCGGGCGTACAGATACGCAGTATTTT.

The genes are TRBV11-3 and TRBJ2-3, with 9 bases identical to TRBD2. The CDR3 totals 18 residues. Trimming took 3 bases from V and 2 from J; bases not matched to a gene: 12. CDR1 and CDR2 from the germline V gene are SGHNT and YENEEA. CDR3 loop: CASSFSSTGLANTDTQYF. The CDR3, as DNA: TGTGCCAGCAGCTTTTCGTCGACCGGACTAGCGAACACAGATACGCAGTATTTT.